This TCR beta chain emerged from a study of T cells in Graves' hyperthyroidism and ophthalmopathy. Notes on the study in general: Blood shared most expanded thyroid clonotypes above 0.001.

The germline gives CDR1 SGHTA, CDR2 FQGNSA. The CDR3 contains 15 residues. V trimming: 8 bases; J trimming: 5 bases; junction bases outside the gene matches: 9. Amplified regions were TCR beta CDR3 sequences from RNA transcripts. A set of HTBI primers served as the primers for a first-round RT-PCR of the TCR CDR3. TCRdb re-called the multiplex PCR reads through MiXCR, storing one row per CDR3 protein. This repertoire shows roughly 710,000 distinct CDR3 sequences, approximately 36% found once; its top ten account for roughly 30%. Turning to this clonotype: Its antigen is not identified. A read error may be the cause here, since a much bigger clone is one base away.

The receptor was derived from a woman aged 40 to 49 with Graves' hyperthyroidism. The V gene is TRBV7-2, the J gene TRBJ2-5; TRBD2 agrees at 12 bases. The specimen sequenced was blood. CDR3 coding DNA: TGTGCCAGCGGCCGGCCTGGACTAGCGGGGGAGACCCAGTACTTC. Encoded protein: CASGRPGLAGETQYF.